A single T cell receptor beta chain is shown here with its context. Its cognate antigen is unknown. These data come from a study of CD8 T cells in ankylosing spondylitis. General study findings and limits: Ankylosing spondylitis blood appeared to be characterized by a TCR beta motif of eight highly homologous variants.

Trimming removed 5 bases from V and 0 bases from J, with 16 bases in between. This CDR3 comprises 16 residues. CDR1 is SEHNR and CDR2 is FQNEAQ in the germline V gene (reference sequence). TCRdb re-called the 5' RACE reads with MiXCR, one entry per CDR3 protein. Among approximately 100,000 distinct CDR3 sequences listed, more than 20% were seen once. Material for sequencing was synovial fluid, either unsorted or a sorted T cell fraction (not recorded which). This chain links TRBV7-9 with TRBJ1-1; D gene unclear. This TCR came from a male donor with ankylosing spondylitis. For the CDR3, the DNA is TGTGCCAGCAGCCCTGGGAAAGGCGTCATGAACACTGAAGCTTTCTTT. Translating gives CASSPGKGVMNTEAFF.